This TCR beta chain was profiled in a study of glioma-infiltrating T cells after dendritic cell vaccination. Study-level background: Autologous tumor lysate-pulsed dendritic cell vaccination was given between the early 2000s and the early 2010s. The vaccine used monocyte-derived dendritic cells pulsed overnight with autologous tumor lysate.

The CDR3 runs 14 residues. Germline V lookup: CDR1 SGDLS, CDR2 YYNGEE. V lost 2 bases and J 1 base, leaving 9 bases between the germline ends. Here immunoSEQ multiplex PCR was the method, and the copy in TCRdb shows in-frame clones only, minus some. The table has about 38,000 clones, 82% seen once; the top ten hold under 10%. The origin of this receptor is a human donor with glioblastoma. Here the sequenced sample was blood, taken before dendritic cell vaccination. The V gene is TRBV9, the J gene TRBJ1-1, with D tentatively TRBD1 (5 bases). The CDR3 DNA follows: TGTGCCAGCAGCGTGAGTGGACAGAACACTGAAGCTTTCTTT. It is translated as CASSVSGQNTEAFF.